Included here is one T cell receptor beta chain sequence, with context. Antigen: not known. The sample is drawn from a study of cytomegalovirus exposure and HLA in healthy donors. The study's findings and limits: Listed as cytomegalovirus-associated were approximately 160 TCR beta chains. Diagnosis of cytomegalovirus status made by the classifier reportedly showed high specificity and sensitivity.

Assay used: immunoSEQ multiplex PCR; TCRdb lists only in-frame clones, some missing. The sample holds 180,000 or so clones, roughly 86% seen once. Separate from the approximately 600-subject first cohort was the roughly 130-subject validation cohort, to which the donors belonged. Trimming at V came to 0 bases and at J to 10 bases, leaving 15 bases not matched to a gene. This CDR3 region has 17 residues. Germline V lookup: CDR1 LGHNA, CDR2 YSLEER. V and J are TRBV4-3 and TRBJ2-3; TRBD2 agrees at 8 bases. This TCR was recovered from a young man in good health and CMV-seropositive. What was sequenced was PBMCs. CDR3 in DNA: TGCGCCAGCAGCCAAGAATACGGGAGCAGCGGGGGTTTATCGCAGTATTTT. Its protein product is CASSQEYGSSGGLSQYF.